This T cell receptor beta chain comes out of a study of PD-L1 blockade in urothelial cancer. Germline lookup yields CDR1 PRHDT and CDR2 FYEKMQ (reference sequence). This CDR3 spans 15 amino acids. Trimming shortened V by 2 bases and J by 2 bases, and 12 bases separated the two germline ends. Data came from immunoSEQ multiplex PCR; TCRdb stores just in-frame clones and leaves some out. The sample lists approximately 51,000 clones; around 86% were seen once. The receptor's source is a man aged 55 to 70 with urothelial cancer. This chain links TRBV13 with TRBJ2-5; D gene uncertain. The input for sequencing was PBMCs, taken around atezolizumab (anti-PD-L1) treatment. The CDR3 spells CASSLTWQAQETQYF. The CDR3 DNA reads TGTGCCAGCAGCTTAACTTGGCAGGCACAAGAGACCCAGTACTTC.